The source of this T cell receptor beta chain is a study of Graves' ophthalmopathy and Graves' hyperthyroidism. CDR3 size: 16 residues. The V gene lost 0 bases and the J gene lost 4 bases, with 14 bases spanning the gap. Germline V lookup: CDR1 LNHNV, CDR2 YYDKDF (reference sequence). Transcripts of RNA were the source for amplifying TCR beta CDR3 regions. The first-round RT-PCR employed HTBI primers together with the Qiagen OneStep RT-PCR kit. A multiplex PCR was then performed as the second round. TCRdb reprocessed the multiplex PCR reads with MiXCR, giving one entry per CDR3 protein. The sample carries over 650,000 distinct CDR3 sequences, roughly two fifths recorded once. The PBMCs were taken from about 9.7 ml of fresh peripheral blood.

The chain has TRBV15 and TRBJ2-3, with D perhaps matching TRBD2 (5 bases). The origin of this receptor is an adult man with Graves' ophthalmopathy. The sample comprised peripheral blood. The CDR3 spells CATSRDAAGRADTQYF. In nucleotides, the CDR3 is TGTGCCACCAGCAGAGATGCGGCGGGCCGGGCAGATACGCAGTATTTT.